These 2 T cell receptor beta chains were sequenced from one sample in a study of neoadjuvant anti-PD-1 for oral cavity cancer. Using immunoSEQ multiplex PCR, the repertoire was profiled, and TCRdb retains in-frame clones only, with some absent. Found here are about 37,000 clones, over 30% of them singletons; the top ten hold more than 15%. Time point described: after neoadjuvant nivolumab, at surgical resection. The material sequenced was tumor tissue, taken after nivolumab (anti-PD-1) treatment. These receptors originate from a person aged 35-80 years with oral cavity squamous cell carcinoma.

The chain combines TRBV27 with TRBJ2-1, with 12 nucleotides matching TRBD2. CDR3 length equals 16 residues. Germline V gives CDR1 MNHEY, CDR2 SMNVEV (reference sequence). V was clipped by 6 bases and J by 9 bases; unmatched bases: 12. CDR3 sequence: CASRLLAGGPMGEQFF. The CDR3 nucleotides read TGTGCCAGCAGGCTGCTAGCGGGAGGGCCGATGGGTGAGCAGTTCTTC.

J is TRBJ2-2 and V is TRBV27; 16 bases match TRBD2. J gave up 3 bases and V 4 bases, and 5 bases lay outside the gene matches. Germline values: CDR1 MNHEY, CDR2 SMNVEV (reference sequence). The CDR3 runs to 18 residues. The CDR3 sequence: CASSYGTSGRGYTGELFF. CDR3 bases: TGTGCCAGCAGTTACGGGACTAGCGGGAGGGGATACACCGGGGAGCTGTTTTTT.